The 18 T cell receptor beta chains given below trace back to one sample, sequenced in a study of blood T cell repertoires in COVID-19. The repertoire was sequenced with immunoSEQ multiplex PCR; TCRdb's copy has only in-frame clones and lacks some. In the table there are 71,000 or so clones, about 86% of which are singletons. The sequenced sample consisted of peripheral blood. All receptors come from a man aged 80 or over in a cohort sampled during active COVID-19.

V and J are TRBV4-2 and TRBJ2-7; D possibly corresponds to TRBD1 (6 bases). Trimming stripped 0 bases from V and 7 bases from J, with 10 bases between. The CDR3 is 13 residues long. Germline V gene lookup returns CDR1 LGHNA and CDR2 YNFKEQ. The CDR3, as DNA: TGTGCCAGCAGCCAAGATTCCAGGGGTGAGCAGTACTTC. This encodes CASSQDSRGEQYF.

The chain uses TRBV6-6 and TRBJ1-6; D is ambiguous. This CDR3 has 12 amino acids. Trimming pared 0 bases from V and 12 bases from J, leaving 6 bases between. The germline gives CDR1 MNHNY, CDR2 SVGAGI (reference sequence). For the CDR3, the DNA is TGTGCCAGCAGTTACTCGTCACTACCCCTCCACTTT. This sequence encodes CASSYSSLPLHF.

The J gene is TRBJ2-3, the V gene TRBV24-1, with 8 nucleotides matching TRBD1. CDR3 length: 18 amino acids. V lost 0 bases, J lost 2 bases, and 9 bases stayed unmatched. The germline V gene encodes CDR1 KGHDR and CDR2 SFDVKD. This CDR3 reads CATSDLPVDREVTDTQYF. DNA of the CDR3: TGTGCCACCAGTGATTTGCCGGTGGACAGGGAGGTCACAGATACGCAGTATTTT.

In DNA, the CDR3 is TGTGCCAGCAGTGAAGACAGGGGAAAAGCTTTCTTT. Translation gives CASSEDRGKAFF. This rearrangement joins TRBV6-1 to TRBJ1-1, with 7 bases matching TRBD1. This CDR3 is 12 amino acids long. The V and J ends lost 1 base and 9 bases, in that order; junction bases with no gene match: 2. Germline V gene sequence: CDR1 MNHNS, CDR2 SASEGT.

In its sample, this clone was seen a few times. The chain couples TRBV4-1 to TRBJ1-1; the match to TRBD1 covers 7 bases. In germline, CDR1 is MGHRA, CDR2 YSYEKL. Germline trimming cut 4 bases from V and 0 bases from J; bases unmatched to any gene: 8. This CDR3 has 16 residues. DNA for the CDR3: TGCGCCAGCAGCCCCCGGGACAGCCTTATGAACACTGAAGCTTTCTTT. Protein sequence: CASSPRDSLMNTEAFF.

The CDR3 bases are TGTGCCAGCAGCCCCCGAGGGTGGAATCTTCCTGAAGCTTTCTTT. Protein sequence: CASSPRGWNLPEAFF. The chain is built from TRBV14 and TRBJ1-1; D is ambiguous. The CDR3 has 15 amino acids. Trimming cost V 4 bases and J 6 bases, with 18 bases left between them. Germline V lookup: CDR1 SGHDN, CDR2 FVKESK.

The gene calls are TRBV19 and TRBJ2-1; the match to TRBD2 covers 11 bases. There are 18 residues in the CDR3. V dropped 0 bases and J dropped 7; count of bases not matched to a gene: 11. The germline CDR1 and CDR2 sequences are LNHDA and SQIVND (reference sequence). The CDR3 region is CASSIENGLAGGWNEQFF. DNA for the CDR3: TGTGCCAGTAGTATAGAGAATGGCCTAGCGGGGGGTTGGAATGAGCAGTTCTTC. Together with reference TRBV19 and TRBJ2-1, the CDR3 gives the full variable domain: DGGITQSPKYLFRKEGQNVTLSCEQNLNHDAMYWYRQDPGQGLRLIYYSQIVNDFQKGDIAEGYSVSREKKESFPLTVTSAQKNPTAFYLCASSIENGLAGGWNEQFFGPGTRLTVL.

The chain combines TRBV2 with TRBJ2-4; 10 bases map to TRBD1. The germline V gene has CDR1 SNHLY and CDR2 FYNNEI. The CDR3 has 16 residues. Unmatched junction bases numbered 8, after V lost 3 bases and J lost 6 bases. The CDR3 sequence: CASSDRDRGSTNIQYF. The CDR3 region has the DNA TGTGCCAGCAGTGACCGGGACAGGGGCTCGACAAACATTCAGTACTTC.

This rearrangement joins TRBV6-4 to TRBJ2-5, with unresolved D. The CDR3 loop spans 13 amino acids. Trimming stripped 5 bases from V and 4 bases from J, with 11 bases between. In germline, CDR1 is MRHNA, CDR2 SNTAGT. CDR3 protein: CASSQLSGETQYF. The CDR3 DNA reads as TGTGCCAGCAGTCAACTTAGTGGAGAGACCCAGTACTTC.

The rearrangement joins TRBV29-1 to TRBJ2-5; TRBD2 might be the D (5 bases). The germline V gene encodes CDR1 SQVTM and CDR2 ANQGSEA. Trimming removed 6 bases from V and 7 bases from J, with 15 bases in between. This CDR3 has 12 residues. The DNA of the CDR3 is TGCAGCGTCCGAACGGGGTCCGGGACCCAGTACTTC. Translating it yields CSVRTGSGTQYF.

This chain joins TRBV7-3 and TRBJ2-6; D is ambiguous. The CDR3 runs 15 residues. V shed 3 bases and J shed 2 bases, with 8 bases lying between them. Germline V gives CDR1 SGHTA, CDR2 FQGTGA. The CDR3 DNA reads TGTGCCAGCAGCTTCCCGGGTCCTGGGGCCAACGTCCTGACTTTC. Amino acid sequence: CASSFPGPGANVLTF.

V is TRBV25-1 and J is TRBJ1-2, with D tentatively TRBD1 (6 bases). V gave up 4 bases and J gave up 2 bases, with 11 bases separating them. This CDR3 is built from 14 residues. Germline CDR1 and CDR2: MGHDK and SYGVNS. The CDR3 sequence is CASSARQENYGYTF. The CDR3 DNA is TGTGCCAGCAGTGCCAGACAGGAAAACTATGGCTACACCTTC.

This clone has a handful of counts. This chain uses TRBV9 with TRBJ1-2; 7 nucleotides align to TRBD1. The V and J ends lost 2 bases and 1 base, in that order; junction bases with no gene match: 5. From germline, CDR1 is SGDLS and CDR2 YYNGEE. The CDR3 consists of 15 residues. In DNA, the CDR3 is TGTGCCAGCAGCGTTCGTACAGGGGATAACTATGGCTACACCTTC. It encodes CASSVRTGDNYGYTF. The full variable domain, its missing parts supplied by reference TRBV9 and TRBJ1-2, is DSGVTQTPKHLITATGQRVTLRCSPRSGDLSVYWYQQSLDQGLQFLIQYYNGEERAKGNILERFSAQQFPDLHSELNLSSLELGDSALYFCASSVRTGDNYGYTFGSGTRLTVV.

V gene TRBV6-5 combines with J gene TRBJ2-3, with TRBD1 as a possible D gene (5 bases). The CDR3 runs 15 residues. V gave up 7 bases and J gave up 1 base, with 15 bases separating them. The germline CDR1 and CDR2 sequences are MNHEY and SVGAGI. CDR3 residues: CASTRVGAGTDTQYF. The CDR3 nucleotides read TGTGCCAGCACCCGAGTAGGGGCCGGCACAGATACGCAGTATTTT.

The chain combines TRBV28 with TRBJ1-1; D remains ambiguous. Trimming left V 7 bases short and J 10 bases short, with 19 bases between. CDR1 MDHEN and CDR2 SYDVKM come from the germline V gene. This CDR3 has 13 amino acids. CDR3: CASTTGSDRRAFF. The CDR3, as DNA: TGTGCCAGCACAACGGGGTCCGATCGTAGAGCTTTCTTT.

The gene calls are TRBV11-2 and TRBJ2-3; 10 positions agree with TRBD2. There are 17 residues in the CDR3. CDR1 is SGHAT, CDR2 FQNNGV, per germline. The V gene end was trimmed by 4 bases and the J gene end by 3 bases; junction bases not matched to a gene: 10. The CDR3 is CASSSSPGSGGTDTQYF. CDR3 bases: TGTGCCAGCAGCTCTTCCCCAGGTAGCGGGGGGACAGATACGCAGTATTTT. Variable domain in full (rest from reference TRBV11-2 and TRBJ2-3): EAGVAQSPRYKIIEKRQSVAFWCNPISGHATLYWYQQILGQGPKLLIQFQNNGVVDDSQLPKDRFSAERLKGVDSTLKIQPAKLEDSAVYLCASSSSPGSGGTDTQYFGPGTRLTVL.

This clone appeared a single time. V is TRBV2 and J is TRBJ1-2; TRBD1 is a possible D gene (6 bases). Germline V CDR1 and CDR2: SNHLY, FYNNEI. Deletions cut 2 bases from V and 7 bases from J, with 11 bases between. CDR3 length equals 13 residues. Here the CDR3 reads CASSESGAGGYTF. In DNA, the CDR3 is TGTGCCAGCAGTGAATCAGGGGCTGGTGGCTACACCTTC.

This chain links TRBV6-5 with TRBJ2-1; no definite D call. The CDR3 has 12 residues. In germline, CDR1 is MNHEY, CDR2 SVGAGI. The V gene lost 2 bases and the J gene lost 9 bases, with 8 bases spanning the gap. CDR3 protein: CASSYRVGEQFF. CDR3 nucleotides: TGTGCCAGCAGTTACCGGGTCGGTGAGCAGTTCTTC.